The 11 T cell receptor beta chains below all came from one sample that was sequenced in a study of cytomegalovirus exposure and HLA in healthy donors. Use of 60 Vbeta and 13 Jbeta primers characterized the PCR. TCRdb keeps only in-frame clones here, not all; method: immunoSEQ multiplex PCR. The sample totals about 46,000 clones. Material for sequencing was PBMCs. These receptors all stem from a woman aged 40-49 years in good health and CMV-seronegative.

The rearrangement uses TRBV6-5 and TRBJ2-7; TRBD1 agrees at 8 bases. This CDR3 contains 15 residues. CDR1 is MNHEY, CDR2 SVGAGI, per germline. The ends lost 0 bases at V and 7 bases at J; junction bases unmatched: 8. CDR3 in DNA: TGTGCCAGCAGTTACTCAGGACAGGGCTATGAAGAGCAGTACTTC. It translates to CASSYSGQGYEEQYF.

J is TRBJ1-3 and V is TRBV6-5; D may be TRBD1 (5 bases). CDR1 MNHEY and CDR2 SVGAGI come from the germline V gene. Trimming shortened V by 2 bases and J by 4 bases, and 12 bases separated the two germline ends. The CDR3 length is 15 residues. The CDR3 is CASSYQAGQGNTIYF. CDR3 in DNA: TGTGCCAGCAGTTACCAAGCAGGGCAAGGAAACACCATATATTTT.

J is TRBJ2-7 and V is TRBV5-4; perhaps TRBD1 as D (6 bases). Germline lookup yields CDR1 SGHNT and CDR2 YYREEE (reference sequence). Trimming cost V 4 bases and J 2 bases, with 13 bases left between them. The CDR3 sequence is 14 residues long. CDR3 nucleotides: TGTGCCAGCAGCCCTAGGACAGTTCCCTACGAGCAGTACTTC. It is translated as CASSPRTVPYEQYF.

The chain recombines TRBV9 with TRBJ1-1; 11 bases map to TRBD1. CDR1 is SGDLS and CDR2 is YYNGEE in the germline V gene. CDR3 length equals 18 residues. Trimming removed 3 bases from V and 1 base from J; junction bases left unmatched: 11. Here the CDR3 DNA reads TGTGCCAGCAGCGGACCACCGGGACAGGGGGTTTCGAACACTGAAGCTTTCTTT. Translation gives CASSGPPGQGVSNTEAFF.

The CDR3 DNA sequence: TGTGCCATCAGTGGTTCCAACAGGGGGACGGACACTGAAGCTTTCTTT. Its protein is CAISGSNRGTDTEAFF. V is TRBV10-3 and J is TRBJ1-1, with 8 bases matching TRBD1. V lost 4 bases, J lost 3 bases, and 10 bases stayed unmatched. This CDR3 has 16 residues. Germline V gives CDR1 ENHRY, CDR2 SYGVKD.

As to this clone: The germline gene is not matched at one end of the junction; a read error may be the cause. The chain links TRBV9 to TRBJ2-1, with D maybe TRBD1 (6 bases). Germline CDR1 SGDLS, CDR2 YYNGEE. The CDR3 extends over 17 amino acids. The CDR3 DNA follows: TGTGCCAGCAGCGCCGTCCCGGGACAAATCTCCGACAATGAGCAGTTCTTC. Translated: CASSAVPGQISDNEQFF. Variable domain in full (rest from reference TRBV9 and TRBJ2-1): DSGVTQTPKHLITATGQRVTLRCSPRSGDLSVYWYQQSLDQGLQFLIQYYNGEERAKGNILERFSAQQFPDLHSELNLSSLELGDSALYFCASSAVPGQISDNEQFFGPGTRLTVL.

This chain uses TRBV28 with TRBJ1-2; D gene uncertain. CDR3 length equals 13 residues. The V end was cut by 5 bases, the J end by 4 bases, with 11 bases between. CDR1 is MDHEN and CDR2 is SYDVKM in the germline V gene. The CDR3, as DNA: TGTGCCAGCAGTGGAGGACGGACCTATGGCTACACCTTC. It is translated as CASSGGRTYGYTF.

DNA of the CDR3: TGTGCCAGCAGCTTATCCGGCGAGGATCAGCCCCAGCATTTT. Encoded protein: CASSLSGEDQPQHF. V is TRBV7-9 and J is TRBJ1-5; D ambiguous. Germline-derived CDR1 and CDR2 are SEHNR and FQNEAQ (reference sequence). Trimming took 2 bases from V and 5 from J, leaving 10 bases between them. The CDR3 covers 14 residues. The full variable domain, completed using reference TRBV7-9 and TRBJ1-5, is DTGVSQNPRHKITKRGQNVTFRCDPISEHNRLYWYRQTLGQGPEFLTYFQNEAQLEKSRLLSDRFSAERPKGSFSTLEIQRTEQGDSAMYLCASSLSGEDQPQHFGDGTRLSIL.

The genes are TRBV10-3 and TRBJ1-2, with D unresolved. The V and J ends lost 0 bases and 2 bases respectively, with 13 bases between them. The length of the CDR3 is 16 residues. From germline, CDR1 is ENHRY and CDR2 SYGVKD. The CDR3 here is CAISESGEGINYGYTF. CDR3 sequence (DNA): TGTGCCATCAGTGAGTCCGGGGAGGGAATCAACTATGGCTACACCTTC.

This CDR3 reads CASSIAGAYNEQFF. The CDR3 nucleotides read TGTGCCAGTAGTATAGCGGGAGCCTACAATGAGCAGTTCTTC. The chain is built from TRBV19 and TRBJ2-1, with D possibly TRBD2 on 6 matching bases. In germline, CDR1 is LNHDA, CDR2 SQIVND (reference sequence). V was clipped by 1 base and J by 2 bases, with 6 bases between them. CDR3 length equals 14 residues.

The chain is built from TRBV7-2 and TRBJ2-1; D perhaps matches TRBD1 (5 bases). Per the germline V gene, CDR1 is SGHTA and CDR2 is FQGNSA. V gave up 4 bases and J gave up 10 bases, with 17 bases separating them. The CDR3 length is 14 residues. DNA for the CDR3: TGTGCCAGCAGCTGGTATAGGGGCGGCGGAGAGCAGTTCTTC. Translated, it gives CASSWYRGGGEQFF.